These T cell receptor beta chains were read from a single sample in a study of cytomegalovirus exposure and HLA in healthy donors. Profiled with immunoSEQ multiplex PCR; TCRdb holds only in-frame clones, not every one. The table includes about 160,000 clones, 85% detected once. The material sequenced was PBMCs. The receptor set was obtained from a man aged 25 to 45 in good health and CMV-seropositive. The CDR3 runs from the conserved cysteine through the conserved F or W.

J	V	CDR3
TRBJ2-1	TRBV19	CASSIDRDPYNEQFF
TRBJ2-7	TRBV7-2	CASSPSGGANYEQYF